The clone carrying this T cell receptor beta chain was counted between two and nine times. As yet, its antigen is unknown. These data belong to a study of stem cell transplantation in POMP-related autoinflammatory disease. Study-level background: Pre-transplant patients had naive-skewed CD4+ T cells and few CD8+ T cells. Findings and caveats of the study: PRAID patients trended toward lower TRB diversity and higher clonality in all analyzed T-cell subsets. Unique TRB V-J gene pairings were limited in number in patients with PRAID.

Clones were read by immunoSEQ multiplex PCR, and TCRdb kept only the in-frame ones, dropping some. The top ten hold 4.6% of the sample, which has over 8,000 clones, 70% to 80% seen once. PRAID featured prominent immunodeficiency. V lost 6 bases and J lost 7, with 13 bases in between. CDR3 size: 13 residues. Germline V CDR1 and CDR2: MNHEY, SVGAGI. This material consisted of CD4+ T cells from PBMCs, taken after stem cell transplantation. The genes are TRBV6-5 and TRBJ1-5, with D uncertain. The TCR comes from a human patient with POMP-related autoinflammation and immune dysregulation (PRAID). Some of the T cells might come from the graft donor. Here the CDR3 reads CASRAARPQPQHF. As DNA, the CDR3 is TGTGCCAGCAGGGCCGCCAGGCCGCAGCCCCAGCATTTT.